This note documents a single T cell receptor (beta chain) sequence. What it recognizes is unknown. The data derive from a study of cytomegalovirus exposure and HLA in healthy donors. Notes on the study in general: The study flagged around 160 TCR beta chains as cytomegalovirus-associated.

The PCR contained 60 Vbeta and 13 Jbeta primers. TCRdb's table, derived via immunoSEQ multiplex PCR, lists solely in-frame clones and lacks some. The table lists roughly 200,000 clones, around nine tenths of them singletons. J lost 8 bases, V lost 6 bases, and 4 bases had no gene match. The CDR3 runs 12 residues. Looked up from germline, CDR1 is MNHNY and CDR2 is SVGAGI (reference sequence). Sequenced input: PBMCs. The receptor was derived from a woman aged 25 to 39 in good health and CMV-seronegative. This rearrangement joins TRBV6-6 to TRBJ2-1; 7 bases are a match to TRBD1. This CDR3 is CASRGQMDEQFF. In DNA form, the CDR3 reads TGTGCCAGCAGGGGACAGATGGATGAGCAGTTCTTC.